These 10 T cell receptor beta chains were sequenced from one sample in a study of long-term antiretroviral therapy in people with HIV. Researchers report immunoSEQ v3.0 was run at survey level. Data came from immunoSEQ multiplex PCR; TCRdb stores just in-frame clones and leaves some out. The sample yields fewer than 35,000 clones, 78% seen once. Sample: unsorted PBMCs, taken 3.1 years after starting antiretroviral therapy. Receptor source: a woman aged 50 to 65 with HIV.

The CDR3 DNA is TGTGCCAGCAGCCAAGATTGGCAACTAGCGGCAACAGATACGCAGTATTTT. Amino acid sequence: CASSQDWQLAATDTQYF. The chain links TRBV14 to TRBJ2-3; 8 bases agree with TRBD2. Germline CDR1 SGHDN, CDR2 FVKESK. This CDR3 contains 17 residues. V lost 0 bases to trimming and J lost 3 bases; unmatched junction nucleotides: 8.

The chain has TRBV19 and TRBJ1-1; 8 bases align to TRBD1. CDR3 length: 15 amino acids. Germline trimming cut 8 bases from V and 2 bases from J; bases unmatched to any gene: 10. Germline CDR1 is LNHDA and CDR2 is SQIVND (reference sequence). In DNA form, the CDR3 reads TGTGCCAGTGCGACGTCGGACAGGGCTAACACTGAAGCTTTCTTT. Its protein is CASATSDRANTEAFF.

This clone was observed a handful of times. This chain joins TRBV6-6 and TRBJ1-2; 11 bases fit TRBD1. Germline assignment: CDR1 MNHNY and CDR2 SVGAGI (reference sequence). CDR3 length equals 13 residues. Trimming cost V 8 bases and J 6 bases; bases outside gene matches: 5. The CDR3 DNA sequence: TGTGCCAGCGGACAGGGGGCGGGGGATGGCTACACCTTC. This encodes CASGQGAGDGYTF.

CDR3 nucleotide sequence: TGTGCCAGTAGTAGGGGACAGACTACAACTAATGAAAAACTGTTTTTT. Encoded protein: CASSRGQTTTNEKLFF. The J gene is TRBJ1-4, the V gene TRBV19; TRBD1 matches 7 bases. Germline V gene lookup returns CDR1 LNHDA and CDR2 SQIVND (reference sequence). CDR3 length: 16 amino acids. The junction had 5 bases not matched to a gene; V was cut back by 4 bases and J by 0 bases.

The sample holds a few counts of this clone. This rearrangement joins TRBV7-3 to TRBJ1-1; no definite D call. V was pared by 5 bases and J by 4 bases, with 14 bases between. CDR3 size: 14 residues. Per germline, CDR1 SGHTA and CDR2 FQGTGA. The CDR3 spells CASSLWSKGTEAFF. The CDR3 DNA follows: TGTGCCAGCAGCCTATGGTCGAAAGGCACTGAAGCTTTCTTT.

This chain uses TRBV4-1 with TRBJ2-4; D is perhaps TRBD1 (7 bases). This CDR3 is built from 22 residues. Germline values: CDR1 MGHRA, CDR2 YSYEKL. V was trimmed by 2 bases and J by 0 bases, leaving 29 bases between them. In DNA, the CDR3 is TGCGCCAGCAGCCAAAGAGCTATCGTGCGTACAGGGGACTTAACAGCCAAAAACATTCAGTACTTC. Translating it yields CASSQRAIVRTGDLTAKNIQYF.

The chain joins TRBV7-8 to TRBJ2-2; TRBD2 matches at 12 bases. The CDR3 extends over 17 amino acids. After removal of 5 bases from V and 2 bases from J, the junction contained 6 bases not matched to a gene. Per germline, CDR1 SGHVS and CDR2 FQNEAQ. The CDR3 sequence: CASSARTSGVNTGELFF. The DNA for the CDR3 is TGTGCCAGCAGCGCGCGGACTAGCGGGGTCAACACCGGGGAGCTGTTTTTT.

The rearrangement uses TRBV6-5 and TRBJ1-6, with D unresolved. Germline V gene sequence: CDR1 MNHEY, CDR2 SVGAGI. The CDR3 covers 12 residues. V gave up 7 bases and J gave up 7 bases, with 8 bases separating them. DNA for the CDR3: TGTGCCAGCACTGGGTTCAATTCACCCCTCCACTTT. Its protein product is CASTGFNSPLHF.

The chain joins TRBV18 to TRBJ1-5; TRBD1 matches 8 bases. This CDR3 has 13 residues. The germline V gene has CDR1 KGHSH and CDR2 LQKENI. Germline trimming cut 6 bases from V and 4 bases from J; bases unmatched to any gene: 2. The CDR3 sequence: CASSRQGNQPQHF. CDR3 sequence (DNA): TGTGCCAGCTCCCGACAGGGGAATCAGCCCCAGCATTTT. The full variable domain, rest sourced from reference TRBV18 and TRBJ1-5, is NAGVMQNPRHLVRRRGQEARLRCSPMKGHSHVYWYRQLPEEGLKFMVYLQKENIIDESGMPKERFSAEFPKEGPSILRIQQVVRGDSAAYFCASSRQGNQPQHFGDGTRLSIL.

This clone was found once. This rearrangement joins TRBV15 to TRBJ1-4; no firm D call. The CDR3 totals 11 residues. Trimming shortened V by 3 bases and J by 8 bases, and 4 bases separated the two germline ends. Per the germline V gene, CDR1 is LNHNV and CDR2 is YYDKDF (reference sequence). The CDR3 DNA sequence: TGTGCCACCAGCAGTCCCGAAAAACTGTTTTTT. Translation gives CATSSPEKLFF.